This T cell receptor (beta chain) was sequenced for a study of blood T cell repertoires in COVID-19. Background on the study: The origin of the acute and convalescent COVID-19 samples was the United States, Italy and Spain.

This CDR3 contains 15 residues. Trimming left V 2 bases short and J 6 bases short, with 14 bases between. Germline values: CDR1 LGHDT, CDR2 YNNKEL (reference sequence). Sequenced by immunoSEQ multiplex PCR; TCRdb stores in-frame clones only, minus some. The table has 87,000 or so clones, approximately 85% seen once. This rearrangement joins TRBV3-1 (or the pseudogene TRBV3-2) to TRBJ2-1, with D hard to call. The sample was peripheral blood. This receptor was taken from a woman of 80 years or more with COVID-19, enrolled during active disease. The CDR3, as DNA: TGTGCCAGCAGCCAACGGGTAGCTTCTTTCAATGAGCAGTTCTTC. Translation gives CASSQRVASFNEQFF.